Shown below are 23 T cell receptor beta chains from a single sample sequenced in a study of blood T cell repertoires in COVID-19. Here immunoSEQ multiplex PCR was the method, and the copy in TCRdb shows in-frame clones only, minus some. The sample records under 300,000 clones, 70% to 85% being singletons. What was sequenced was peripheral blood. These receptors all come from a woman aged 35 to 49 who had recovered from COVID-19.

V gene TRBV3-1 (or the pseudogene TRBV3-2) combines with J gene TRBJ1-5; D is uncertain. Germline CDR1 LGHDT, CDR2 YNNKEL (reference sequence). Trimming shortened V by 3 bases and J by 1 base, and 13 bases separated the two germline ends. The CDR3 is made up of 16 amino acids. The CDR3 DNA follows: TGTGCCAGCAGCCAGGGTCCTACAGAAAGCAATCAGCCCCAGCATTTT. Translating gives CASSQGPTESNQPQHF.

As to this clone: The junction and the germline gene differ at one end; a read error may be behind it. The chain has TRBV7-7 and TRBJ2-7; 9 bases are a match to TRBD1. The CDR3 loop spans 19 amino acids. Germline V gene data show CDR1 as SSHAT and CDR2 as FNYEAQ (reference sequence). CDR3 nucleotides: TGTGCTAGCAGCTTAGCTGAGGACAGGGGACCCCGACAAGGCGACGAGCAGTACTTC. Protein sequence: CASSLAEDRGPRQGDEQYF.

As DNA, the CDR3 is TGTGCCAGCAGCTACCAGACTAGTCCCGAGACCCAGTACTTC. Translation: CASSYQTSPETQYF. The chain recombines TRBV7-2 with TRBJ2-5, with D tentatively TRBD2 (6 bases). In germline, CDR1 is SGHTA, CDR2 FQGNSA. The CDR3 consists of 14 residues. V lost 4 bases, J lost 5 bases, and 14 bases lay in between.

The chain links TRBV7-2 to TRBJ1-5; D gene ambiguous. Germline CDR1 and CDR2: SGHTA and FQGNSA. This CDR3 comprises 14 residues. With 1 base removed from V and 7 bases from J, the gap between germline ends came to 11 bases. As DNA, the CDR3 is TGTGCCAGCAGCTTAGAGAGGATCGGGCAGCCCCAGCATTTT. Its translation: CASSLERIGQPQHF.

The V call is TRBV5-6, the J call TRBJ1-2; D is possibly TRBD1 (5 bases). The germline V and J ends were trimmed by 3 bases and 11 bases, with 14 bases remaining between them. The CDR3 runs 12 residues. The germline V gene has CDR1 SGHDT and CDR2 YYEEEE. The CDR3 coding sequence is TGTGCCAGCAGCTCCCTCAGGCGGGGGTACACCTTC. Translated: CASSSLRRGYTF.

There are a few counts of this clone. V gene TRBV7-8 combines with J gene TRBJ2-7, with 7 nucleotides matching TRBD1. J gave up 0 bases and V 8 bases, and 10 bases lay outside the gene matches. CDR3 length: 15 residues. Germline CDR1 SGHVS, CDR2 FQNEAQ. Written as DNA, the CDR3 is TGTGCCAGCGGCCTCAAGACAGGGAGCTCCTACGAGCAGTACTTC. Its translation: CASGLKTGSSYEQYF.

The V and J genes are TRBV18 and TRBJ2-1; TRBD2 agrees at 12 bases. This CDR3 comprises 15 residues. V lost 1 base to trimming and J lost 7 bases; unmatched junction nucleotides: 2. Germline CDR1 and CDR2: KGHSH and LQKENI. The CDR3 sequence: CASSPQTSGGNEQFF. The CDR3 coding sequence is TGTGCCAGCTCACCACAGACTAGCGGGGGAAATGAGCAGTTCTTC.

The chain links TRBV5-1 to TRBJ2-3, with D uncertain. This CDR3 is built from 13 residues. Looked up from germline, CDR1 is SGHRS and CDR2 is YFSETQ. Between the trimmed V and J ends, which lost 2 bases and 6 bases, there was a span of 10 bases. In DNA, the CDR3 is TGCGCCAGCAGCTTATTAAGAGATGATACGCAGTATTTT. Translated: CASSLLRDDTQYF.

This clone came up a few times. The chain combines TRBV7-2 with TRBJ1-1; D is undetermined. CDR3 size: 13 residues. Germline values: CDR1 SGHTA, CDR2 FQGNSA. Deletions cut 4 bases from V and 0 bases from J, with 6 bases between. The CDR3 loop is CASSSRMNTEAFF. CDR3 sequence (DNA): TGTGCCAGCAGCTCGCGAATGAACACTGAAGCTTTCTTT. Full variable domain (rest looked up from reference TRBV7-2 and TRBJ1-1): GAGVSQSPSNKVTEKGKDVELRCDPISGHTALYWYRQSLGQGLEFLIYFQGNSAPDKSGLPSDRFSAERTGGSVSTLTIQRTQQEDSAVYLCASSSRMNTEAFFGQGTRLTVV.

The chain has TRBV6-5 and TRBJ2-1; TRBD2 aligns across 7 bases. V gave up 4 bases and J gave up 5 bases; unmatched junction bases: 2. Germline CDR1 reads MNHEY; CDR2 reads SVGAGI. The CDR3 length is 13 residues. CDR3 amino acids: CASSSSGHNEQFF. CDR3 in DNA: TGTGCCAGCAGTTCTAGCGGACACAATGAGCAGTTCTTC.

This clone was counted a single time. The J gene is TRBJ2-3, the V gene TRBV18, with TRBD2 identical over 7 bases. Looked up from germline, CDR1 is KGHSH and CDR2 is LQKENI. This CDR3 has 16 amino acids. After removal of 3 bases from V and 2 bases from J, the junction contained 8 bases not matched to a gene. CDR3 region: CASSPGTRGVTDTQYF. CDR3 nucleotide sequence: TGTGCCAGCTCACCCGGGACCCGGGGGGTCACAGATACGCAGTATTTT.

The rearrangement links TRBV21-1 to TRBJ2-3; the listed D gene, TRBD2, was not tested against the DNA. TRBV21-1 is a pseudogene segment. The CDR3 is made up of 17 amino acids. The CDR3 loop reads CASSRPGLAGNTDTQYF. The CDR3, as DNA: TGTGCCAGCAGCCGCCCTGGACTAGCGGGGAACACAGATACGCAGTATTTT.

The V gene is TRBV6-2 or TRBV6-3, the J gene TRBJ2-3; 8 nucleotides match TRBD1. The CDR3 is 18 residues long. Germline values: CDR1 MNHEY, CDR2 SVGEGT. V lost 2 bases and J lost 7; bases outside the gene matches: 17. The DNA for the CDR3 is TGTGCCAGCAGTTACCGGACCTCAGGACAGGGTCCAATTTATACGCAGTATTTT. This translates into CASSYRTSGQGPIYTQYF.

This clone was seen only once. The chain couples TRBV5-8 to TRBJ2-1; no clear D. The CDR3 loop spans 14 amino acids. The V end lost 5 bases, the J end lost 5 bases, and 14 bases lay between the germline ends. The germline V gene has CDR1 SGHTS and CDR2 YDEGEE. This CDR3 reads CASSYPHRNNEQFF. The CDR3 DNA sequence: TGTGCCAGCAGTTATCCCCACAGAAACAATGAGCAGTTCTTC.

This clone was observed a few times. The rearrangement joins TRBV28 to TRBJ2-7; D unresolved. Per germline, CDR1 MDHEN and CDR2 SYDVKM. Deletions cut 1 base from V and 0 bases from J, with 31 bases between. This CDR3 has 22 amino acids. The CDR3 region has the DNA TGTGCCAGCAGTTTATTTTTGGTCCCCTTCGAGACAAATTTTAAGAACTCCTACGAGCAGTACTTC. Its translation is CASSLFLVPFETNFKNSYEQYF.

This clone showed up just once. The rearrangement links TRBV7-2 to TRBJ1-5; D might be TRBD1 (6 bases). Germline V gives CDR1 SGHTA, CDR2 FQGNSA. The CDR3 length is 15 residues. The V gene lost 0 bases and the J gene lost 5 bases, with 11 bases spanning the gap. Here the CDR3 reads CASSLARGLDQPQHF. CDR3 DNA sequence: TGTGCCAGCAGCTTAGCCAGGGGCCTGGATCAGCCCCAGCATTTT.

This clone has only one observation. DNA for the CDR3: TGTGCCAGCAGCCCTATATTAGGGAGTGGCACAGATACGCAGTATTTT. Translated, it gives CASSPILGSGTDTQYF. The chain recombines TRBV7-3 with TRBJ2-3; tentatively, D is TRBD2 (5 bases). This CDR3 region has 16 residues. Between the trimmed V and J ends, which lost 5 bases and 1 base, there was a span of 16 bases. CDR1 is SGHTA, CDR2 FQGTGA, per germline.

This chain uses TRBV7-2 with TRBJ2-3; 10 nucleotides align to TRBD2. This CDR3 has 15 residues. From germline, CDR1 is SGHTA and CDR2 FQGNSA. V shed 3 bases, J shed 3 bases, and the junction held 3 bases outside the gene matches. This CDR3 is CASSFASGGTDTQYF. The CDR3 DNA reads TGTGCCAGCAGCTTCGCTAGCGGGGGTACAGATACGCAGTATTTT.

The V call is TRBV5-1, the J call TRBJ2-2; D is ambiguous. The CDR3 totals 16 residues. Between the trimmed V and J ends, which lost 4 bases and 1 base, there was a span of 14 bases. Germline V gene sequence: CDR1 SGHRS, CDR2 YFSETQ. CDR3: CASSRPRQENTGELFF. CDR3 nucleotide sequence: TGCGCCAGCAGCCGTCCGCGTCAGGAGAACACCGGGGAGCTGTTTTTT. The variable domain in full, with the rest retrieved from reference TRBV5-1 and TRBJ2-2, is KAGVTQTPRYLIKTRGQQVTLSCSPISGHRSVSWYQQTPGQGLQFLFEYFSETQRNKGNFPGRFSGRQFSNSRSEMNVSTLELGDSALYLCASSRPRQENTGELFFGEGSRLTVL.

About this clone: One junction end does not reproduce the germline sequence, and a read error may be involved. The V and J genes are TRBV7-7 and TRBJ1-5; the match to TRBD1 covers 8 bases. The V gene's germline CDR1 is SSHAT and CDR2 FNYEAQ (reference sequence). This CDR3 comprises 14 residues. Here the CDR3 reads CASIPPRGHQPQHF. CDR3 coding DNA: TGTGCTAGCATCCCCCCCAGGGGGCATCAGCCCCAGCATTTT.

The chain employs TRBV6-6 and TRBJ1-5; D uncertain. V lost 3 bases and J 8 bases, leaving 11 bases between the germline ends. Germline assignment: CDR1 MNHNY and CDR2 SVGAGI (reference sequence). The CDR3 runs 13 residues. The CDR3 nucleotides are TGTGCCAGCAGTTATGCCAGGCTGGAGCCCCAGCATTTT. It is translated as CASSYARLEPQHF.

The CDR3 protein is CASRAWAMNTEAFF. In DNA form, the CDR3 reads TGTGCCAGCAGGGCTTGGGCGATGAACACTGAAGCTTTCTTT. This sequence joins TRBV6-4 and TRBJ1-1; D is undetermined. The CDR3 totals 14 residues. Trimming removed 6 bases from V and 0 bases from J, with 11 bases in between. CDR1 and CDR2 (germline): MRHNA, SNTAGT.

The chain carries TRBV18 and TRBJ1-2, with no clear D. Trimming pared 5 bases from V and 7 bases from J, leaving 8 bases between. CDR3 length: 11 amino acids. Per germline, CDR1 KGHSH and CDR2 LQKENI. The CDR3 sequence: CASSLEAGYTF. The CDR3 coding sequence is TGTGCCAGCTCATTAGAAGCTGGCTACACCTTC. Filled out from reference TRBV18 and TRBJ1-2, the complete variable domain reads NAGVMQNPRHLVRRRGQEARLRCSPMKGHSHVYWYRQLPEEGLKFMVYLQKENIIDESGMPKERFSAEFPKEGPSILRIQQVVRGDSAAYFCASSLEAGYTFGSGTRLTVV.